This is a list of T cell receptor beta chains from one sample in a study of molecular identifiers for immune sequencing clone quantification. TCRdb recomputed calls from the PCR reads with MiXCR, one row per CDR3 protein. The data hold some 590,000 distinct CDR3 sequences, with around 25% observed a single time. Sequenced: naive CD8+ T cells from blood, with Jurkat cell RNA spiked in. These receptors originate from a human donor in good health. Some libraries in this study had Jurkat cell RNA spiked in. Both conserved end residues are part of each CDR3. The D gene is left open where the match is weak. Expanded clones get a size class; other rows say once, few or many, or leave the size out.

abundance	d_gene	j_gene	v_gene	CDR3nt	CDR3aa
many	TRBD1	TRBJ2-7	TRBV20-1	TGCAGTGCTAGAGCATCTTCCGGGACAGGGTCTGACGAGCAGTACTTC	CSARASSGTGSDEQYF
few	.	TRBJ2-3	TRBV27	TGTGCCAGCAGCTCTCATGGAGATACGCAGTATTTT	CASSSHGDTQYF
few	TRBD1	TRBJ1-6	TRBV11-2	TGTGCCAGCAGGCTGTATGACAGGGGAGGCAATTCACCCCTCCACTTT	CASRLYDRGGNSPLHF
many	.	TRBJ2-2	TRBV28	TGTGCCAGCAGTCTAGGGCCTTCCACCGGGGAGCTGTTTTTT	CASSLGPSTGELFF
many	.	TRBJ2-7	TRBV25-1	TGTGCCAGCAGCGCCGTCAGCTACGAGCAGTACTTC	CASSAVSYEQYF
many	.	TRBJ2-3	TRBV20-1	TGCAGTGCTAGAGTTGACGCCCCGGAGATGAATTTT	CSARVDAPEMNF
.	TRBD2	TRBJ2-1	TRBV24-1	TGTGCCACCGGGACTAGCGGGTTGGGGGACCACAATGAGCAGTTCTTC	CATGTSGLGDHNEQFF
.	.	TRBJ1-3	TRBV2	TGTGCCAGCAGTGAAGCGCTTGCTGGAAACACCATATATTTT	CASSEALAGNTIYF
.	TRBD1	TRBJ2-3	TRBV19	TGTGCCAGTAGTATTGGGACAGGGGTCCTCGATACGCAGTATTTT	CASSIGTGVLDTQYF
many	.	TRBJ1-1	TRBV28	TGTGCCAGCAGTTTAGGCAGTCGAGAAGCTTTCTTT	CASSLGSREAFF
few	.	TRBJ1-1	TRBV6-2/TRBV6-3	TGTGCCAGCAGTTATTTAATGGCAGGGGACACTGAAGCTTTCTTT	CASSYLMAGDTEAFF
many	TRBD1	TRBJ2-7	TRBV4-1	TGCGCCAGCAGCCAGGACAGGGGGGAGAGCGACGAGCAGTACTTC	CASSQDRGESDEQYF
.	.	TRBJ1-1	TRBV27	TGTGCCAGCAGGACAGCCCGAGAATCGAACACTGAAGCTTTCTTT	CASRTARESNTEAFF
many	.	TRBJ2-5	TRBV3-1	TGTGCCAGCAGCCAAGACAGCGTGACCCAGTACTTC	CASSQDSVTQYF
few	.	TRBJ1-5	TRBV6-2/TRBV6-3	TGTGCCAGCAGTTGGGAGACTAGCAATCAGCCCCAGCATTTT	CASSWETSNQPQHF
few	.	TRBJ2-7	TRBV27	TGTGCCAGCAAGCTCCCGGGGACCTACGAGCAGTACTTC	CASKLPGTYEQYF
many	TRBD1	TRBJ1-1	TRBV7-9	TGTGCCAGCAGCCTCCCCGACCGGACAGGGCCAGCTTTCTTT	CASSLPDRTGPAFF
.	.	TRBJ2-1	TRBV29-1	TGCAGCGTTCCCGCAGTCAATGAGCAGTTCTTC	CSVPAVNEQFF
many	.	TRBJ2-1	TRBV29-1	TGCAGCGTTGAGGTGAATGAGCAGTTCTTC	CSVEVNEQFF
.	TRBD2	TRBJ2-1	TRBV19	TGTGCCAGTAGTATCTTTGGACTAGCGGGGCCGGAGCAGTTCTTC	CASSIFGLAGPEQFF
few	.	TRBJ1-2	TRBV9	TGTGCCAGCAGCGGGACAGCCGACTATGGCTACACCTTC	CASSGTADYGYTF
.	.	TRBJ2-1	TRBV29-1	TGCAGCGTTGAAGATAGGGTTAGCGTGAGGATTCGCCGCAATGAGCAGTTCTTC	CSVEDRVSVRIRRNEQFF
.	TRBD2	TRBJ2-1	TRBV7-3	TGTGCCAGCAGCTTCCTCGGTTCTAGCGGGAGCGGGAATGAGCAGTTCTTC	CASSFLGSSGSGNEQFF
few	TRBD2	TRBJ2-7	TRBV20-1	TGCAGTGCTCGAACTAGCGGTATCTACGAGCAGTACTTC	CSARTSGIYEQYF
.	TRBD1	TRBJ1-5	TRBV7-2	TGTGCCAGCAGCTTAGCGGTGTGGCAGGGGGCCCTTCAACTCCAGGCCCAGCATTTT	CASSLAVWQGALQLQAQHF
many	TRBD2	TRBJ2-2	TRBV3-1	TGTGCCAGCAGCCAAGACTCACTAGCGCCCGGGGAGCTGTTTTTT	CASSQDSLAPGELFF
many	TRBD2	TRBJ2-7	TRBV19	TGTGCCAGTAGTACGACTAGCGGAAGCTACGAGCAGTACTTC	CASSTTSGSYEQYF
many	.	TRBJ2-6	TRBV27	TGTGCCAGCAGTTTACTGGGGGCCAACGTCCTGACTTTC	CASSLLGANVLTF
many	.	TRBJ2-3	TRBV7-9	TGTGCCAGCAGCCCGTCCGGGCCGAATCCCACAGATACGCAGTATTTT	CASSPSGPNPTDTQYF
.	.	TRBJ2-7	TRBV30	TGTGCCTGGAGTGTAATGGTTGGGGCCAAGAAGTACGAGCAGTACTTC	CAWSVMVGAKKYEQYF
.	.	TRBJ1-1	TRBV28	TGTGCCAGCAGTTCCCCCCCGTACAGAGTACCACAGAACACTGAAGCTTTCTTT	CASSSPPYRVPQNTEAFF
.	TRBD2	TRBJ2-5	TRBV27	TGTGCCAGCAGTCCCCGACTAGCGGGAGGGCTTATGGAGACCCAGTACTTC	CASSPRLAGGLMETQYF
.	.	TRBJ2-5	TRBV7-6	TGTGCCGGCAGCTTAGCGCGGGGCGGATTAGAGACCCAGTACTTC	CAGSLARGGLETQYF
many	.	TRBJ2-7	TRBV6-1	TGTGCCAGCAGCTACGGACTGGGGATCGAGCAGTACTTC	CASSYGLGIEQYF
many	TRBD2	TRBJ2-3	TRBV14	TGTGCCAGCAGCCACACTAGCGGGGCCCCACAAGATACGCAGTATTTT	CASSHTSGAPQDTQYF
many	TRBD2	TRBJ2-3	TRBV7-9	TGTGCCAGTATGACTAGCGGGAGTGCCGGAGATACGCAGTATTTT	CASMTSGSAGDTQYF
.	TRBD1	TRBJ2-7	TRBV27	TGTGCCAGCAGGTTATCGACAGGGTACGAGCAGTACTTC	CASRLSTGYEQYF
.	.	TRBJ2-7	TRBV19	TGTGCCAGTAGTATCAGTCGGTTCTACGAGCAGTACTTC	CASSISRFYEQYF
.	.	TRBJ2-1	TRBV12-3/TRBV12-4	TGTGCCAGCAGTAGCGGAGGATCCTCCTACAATGAGCAGTTCTTC	CASSSGGSSYNEQFF